The rows below give T cell receptor beta chains drawn from one sample of a study of Graves' ophthalmopathy and Graves' hyperthyroidism. TCRdb reprocessed the multiplex PCR reads via MiXCR and lists one record per CDR3 protein. The sample has about 700,000 distinct CDR3 sequences, 35% to 50% seen once. Specimen: peripheral blood. The receptors here all came from an adult man with Graves' ophthalmopathy. The CDR3 runs from the conserved cysteine through the conserved F or W. Clone size is not always given. Where it is, it says once, few, many or a class for expanded clones.

v_gene	j_gene	abundance	len	CDR3aa
TRBV2	TRBJ2-5	-	14	CASSPHRGEEAQYF
TRBV5-5	TRBJ1-2	many	14	CASSLDGEAYGYTF
TRBV12-3/TRBV12-4	TRBJ2-7	many	13	CASRGTGGNEQYF
TRBV7-2	TRBJ2-6	-	18	CASSYQGDRLAGANVLTF
TRBV7-3	TRBJ1-3	few	17	CASSQASGDYSGNTIYF
TRBV7-8	TRBJ1-3	many	15	CASSLAGSAGNTIYF
TRBV15	TRBJ2-5	-	14	CATSSEQGDATQYF
TRBV6-6	TRBJ2-7	-	15	CASSYTYLQGDEQYF
TRBV15	TRBJ2-5	-	15	CAASRGWGMREPQYF
TRBV2	TRBJ2-7	many	12	CASSDGSYEQYF
TRBV6-5	TRBJ1-6	-	15	CASSSRFGLNSPLHF
TRBV12-3/TRBV12-4	TRBJ2-7	few	16	CASSRPLGQGRYEQYF
TRBV4-1	TRBJ2-7	many	14	CASSQEDSSYEQYF
TRBV20-1	TRBJ2-7	many	15	CSARDFLAVANEQYF
TRBV15	TRBJ1-2	once	13	CATSAGQVGGYTF
TRBV11-2	TRBJ2-5	-	15	CASSAGTVTLETQYF
TRBV18	TRBJ1-4	-	13	CASSPLVDEKLFF
TRBV11-1	TRBJ2-5	-	16	CASSYSASGGPETQYF
TRBV20-1	TRBJ2-7	-	16	CSASTEDGKHPYEQYF
TRBV20-1	TRBJ2-5	few	13	CSAKIAGRETQYF
TRBV2	TRBJ2-2	-	14	CASSEQGTAGELFF
TRBV19	TRBJ2-7	many	13	CASSRTGTAEQYF
TRBV7-2	TRBJ1-4	-	15	CASTWGGSTNEKLFF
TRBV7-9	TRBJ1-3	-	10	CASSLQTIYF
TRBV15	TRBJ1-2	-	18	CATSSVGGEARAPYGYTF